The TCR beta chain described here comes from a study of blood T cell repertoires in COVID-19. Sequenced by immunoSEQ multiplex PCR; TCRdb stores in-frame clones only, minus some. The repertoire has hundreds of thousands of clones, roughly 83% of them found once; the top ten carry around 8.9%. This CDR3 has 17 amino acids. V was pared by 1 base and J by 0 bases, with 10 bases between. Germline-derived CDR1 and CDR2 are MDHEN and SYDVKM. This clone came up a few times. The genes are TRBV28 and TRBJ1-6, with TRBD1 as a possible D gene (5 bases). The sequence was collected from a man older than 75 with acute or convalescent COVID-19. Material: peripheral blood. For the CDR3, the DNA is TGTGCCAGCAGTTTATTTCACAGGAGCTCCTATAATTCACCCCTCCACTTT. As protein: CASSLFHRSSYNSPLHF. Full variable domain (rest looked up from reference TRBV28 and TRBJ1-6): DVKVTQSSRYLVKRTGEKVFLECVQDMDHENMFWYRQDPGLGLRLIYFSYDVKMKEKGDIPEGYSVSREKKERFSLILESASTNQTSMYLCASSLFHRSSYNSPLHFGNGTRLTVT.